The 14 T cell receptor beta chains below come from one sample, sequenced in a study of cytomegalovirus exposure and HLA in healthy donors. This PCR relied on a set of 60 Vbeta primers and 13 Jbeta primers. Profiled with immunoSEQ multiplex PCR; TCRdb holds only in-frame clones, not every one. The sample gives about 200,000 clones, roughly 80% of which show up once; 1.7% is in the top ten. Sequences were obtained from PBMCs. The receptors derive from a woman between 18 and 29 years old in good health and CMV-seronegative.

The V call is TRBV11-3, the J call TRBJ2-1; D might be TRBD2 (5 bases). Germline V gives CDR1 SGHNT, CDR2 YENEEA. The CDR3 sequence is 15 residues long. The V end lost 6 bases, the J end lost 4 bases, and 16 bases lay between the germline ends. CDR3 coding DNA: TGTGCCAGCAGTACGAGCGGCGGGCTATACAATGAGCAGTTCTTC. Its protein is CASSTSGGLYNEQFF.

The genes are TRBV29-1 and TRBJ2-2; 9 nucleotides match TRBD1. The junction had 6 bases not matched to a gene; V was cut back by 6 bases and J by 4 bases. From germline, CDR1 is SQVTM and CDR2 ANQGSEA. This CDR3 has 14 amino acids. This CDR3 reads CSVAMGQGTGELFF. Here the CDR3 DNA reads TGCAGCGTCGCTATGGGACAGGGCACCGGGGAGCTGTTTTTT.

V and J are TRBV28 and TRBJ2-1; no reliable D call. This CDR3 is built from 10 residues. The V gene lost 3 bases and the J gene lost 10 bases, with 4 bases spanning the gap. Germline V gene lookup returns CDR1 MDHEN and CDR2 SYDVKM. The CDR3 loop is CASSLEEQFF. As DNA, the CDR3 is TGTGCCAGCAGTTTGGAGGAGCAGTTCTTC.

This CDR3 is CASSYLGGLIDTQYF. The CDR3 coding sequence is TGTGCCAGCAGCTATCTCGGGGGTCTGATAGATACGCAGTATTTT. The rearrangement joins TRBV7-8 to TRBJ2-3; tentatively, D is TRBD2 (6 bases). CDR3 size: 15 residues. The germline V gene has CDR1 SGHVS and CDR2 FQNEAQ. V shed 4 bases and J shed 5 bases, with 16 bases lying between them.

This clone was recorded a few times. This chain joins TRBV5-6 and TRBJ1-1; weak D call: TRBD1 (5 bases). V was trimmed by 0 bases and J by 5 bases, leaving 11 bases between them. The CDR3 covers 14 residues. Germline values: CDR1 SGHDT, CDR2 YYEEEE. The CDR3 spells CASSLVGHGTEAFF. Written as DNA, the CDR3 is TGTGCCAGCAGCTTGGTGGGGCACGGGACTGAAGCTTTCTTT.

A remark on this clone: Distinct nucleotide sequences in the sample also encode this CDR3. This chain uses TRBV30 with TRBJ2-7; 7 bases align to TRBD1. The V gene's germline CDR1 is GTSNPN and CDR2 SVGIG (reference sequence). CDR3 size: 13 residues. The trim removed 2 bases at V and 5 bases at J, leaving 6 bases unmatched. The DNA for the CDR3 is TGTGCCTGGAGTCTAAAAGGGGGCCACGAGCAGTACGTC. This encodes CAWSLKGGHEQYV.

This clone was seen just once. This sample also contains other DNA sequences that code for the same CDR3. This rearrangement joins TRBV9 to TRBJ2-3; a possible D gene is TRBD2 (5 bases). Germline V gives CDR1 SGDLS, CDR2 YYNGEE. V lost 0 bases and J 5 bases, leaving 7 bases between the germline ends. The CDR3 sequence is 13 residues long. CDR3 residues: CASSVAGKDTQYF. The CDR3 DNA sequence: TGTGCCAGCAGCGTAGCGGGAAAAGATACGCAGTATTTT. The whole variable domain, remainder taken from reference TRBV9 and TRBJ2-3, is DSGVTQTPKHLITATGQRVTLRCSPRSGDLSVYWYQQSLDQGLQFLIQYYNGEERAKGNILERFSAQQFPDLHSELNLSSLELGDSALYFCASSVAGKDTQYFGPGTRLTVL.

V and J are TRBV7-9 and TRBJ1-1; 7 bases are shared with TRBD1. CDR3 length: 15 amino acids. J lost 3 bases, V lost 3 bases, and 7 bases had no gene match. Germline assignment: CDR1 SEHNR and CDR2 FQNEAQ (reference sequence). The CDR3 DNA reads TGTGCCAGCAGCTTTACAGGGGCCTTGGACACTGAAGCTTTCTTT. Translated: CASSFTGALDTEAFF.

This clone occurred a few times. The rearrangement joins TRBV12-5 to TRBJ2-6; 9 nucleotides agree with TRBD1. Germline assignment: CDR1 LGHNT and CDR2 FRNRAP. The junction had 7 bases not matched to a gene; V was cut back by 6 bases and J by 1 base. This CDR3 is built from 17 residues. CDR3 nucleotides: TGTGCTAGTGGAGACGGACAGGGGTTTTCTGGGGCCAACGTCCTGACTTTC. It codes for CASGDGQGFSGANVLTF.

This chain uses TRBV14 with TRBJ1-1; D remains unclear. Trimming shortened V by 0 bases and J by 6 bases, and 14 bases separated the two germline ends. CDR3 length: 15 amino acids. Germline V lookup: CDR1 SGHDN, CDR2 FVKESK. The CDR3 sequence is CASSQEGRARSEAFF. The CDR3 DNA is TGTGCCAGCAGCCAAGAGGGGAGGGCCCGGTCTGAAGCTTTCTTT.

The V call is TRBV6-5, the J call TRBJ1-2; D unclear. Deletions cut 4 bases from V and 7 bases from J, with 13 bases between. Germline lookup yields CDR1 MNHEY and CDR2 SVGAGI. This CDR3 contains 13 residues. CDR3 loop: CASSLARRSGYTF. CDR3 bases: TGTGCCAGCAGTTTGGCCAGGCGTAGTGGCTACACCTTC.

J is TRBJ1-1 and V is TRBV6-5; D call uncertain. The CDR3 length is 16 residues. Germline V lookup: CDR1 MNHEY, CDR2 SVGAGI. Trimming took 0 bases from V and 5 from J, leaving 16 bases between them. The CDR3 spells CASSYSWGTAGTEAFF. DNA of the CDR3: TGTGCCAGCAGTTACTCTTGGGGTACGGCGGGGACTGAAGCTTTCTTT.

Here the CDR3 reads CASSRGGRGRQETQYF. The CDR3 nucleotides read TGTGCCAGCAGCCGTGGTGGAAGGGGGCGCCAAGAGACCCAGTACTTC. This chain uses TRBV28 with TRBJ2-5, with 7 bases aligning to TRBD1. V was clipped by 6 bases and J by 1 base; unmatched bases: 11. This CDR3 comprises 16 residues. The germline gives CDR1 MDHEN, CDR2 SYDVKM.

The V call is TRBV2, the J call TRBJ2-1; 7 bases agree with TRBD1. The V gene end was trimmed by 5 bases and the J gene end by 4 bases; junction bases not matched to a gene: 11. In germline, CDR1 is SNHLY, CDR2 FYNNEI. The CDR3 has 16 amino acids. Written as DNA, the CDR3 is TGTGCCAGCAGTCCCAGTTGGTCCAGGGGGTACAATGAGCAGTTCTTC. As protein: CASSPSWSRGYNEQFF.